One and the same sample provided the 32 T cell receptor beta chains below, sequenced in a study of blood T cell repertoires in COVID-19. This table comes from immunoSEQ multiplex PCR, and its TCRdb copy is limited to in-frame clones, with some not included. The repertoire holds more than 250,000 clones, with around 86% as singletons. Sequencing was performed on PBMCs or T cells enriched from blood (not recorded which). Receptors originate from a woman aged 18-35 years who had recovered from COVID-19.

The gene calls are TRBV3-1 (or the pseudogene TRBV3-2) and TRBJ1-2, with D possibly matching TRBD1 (5 bases). V gave up 1 base and J gave up 4 bases, with 13 bases separating them. The CDR3 extends over 15 amino acids. CDR1 and CDR2 from the germline V gene are LGHDT and YNNKEL (reference sequence). CDR3: CASSQGKGPSYGYTF. CDR3 nucleotides: TGTGCCAGCAGCCAAGGTAAGGGGCCGTCCTATGGCTACACCTTC.

The chain joins TRBV13 to TRBJ2-2; maybe TRBD2 (6 bases). Per the germline V gene, CDR1 is PRHDT and CDR2 is FYEKMQ (reference sequence). The length of the CDR3 is 15 residues. V was cut by 2 bases and J by 6 bases, with 13 bases left in between. The CDR3: CASSLRTRRAGELFF. The CDR3 bases are TGTGCCAGCAGCTTAAGGACTCGGAGGGCCGGGGAGCTGTTTTTT.

CDR3 region: CASSPPGVGGNGYTF. For the CDR3, the DNA is TGTGCCAGCTCACCCCCTGGGGTCGGAGGCAATGGCTACACCTTC. The gene calls are TRBV18 and TRBJ1-2, with no clear D. From germline, CDR1 is KGHSH and CDR2 LQKENI. The CDR3 contains 15 residues. V was cut by 3 bases and J by 6 bases, with 17 bases left in between.

This chain joins TRBV3-1 (or the pseudogene TRBV3-2) and TRBJ1-3, with a possible D match to TRBD1 (6 bases). CDR1 is LGHDT, CDR2 YNNKEL, per germline (reference sequence). V was clipped by 10 bases and J by 2 bases, with 15 bases between them. The CDR3 contains 14 residues. The CDR3 sequence is CATSTPGAGNTIYF. CDR3 nucleotide sequence: TGTGCCACATCAACCCCAGGGGCTGGAAACACCATATATTTT.

This clone came up a few times. DNA of the CDR3: TGCAGCGTTCAGGGAAGAGTACCCTACACCTTC. Translation gives CSVQGRVPYTF. The rearrangement uses TRBV29-1 and TRBJ1-2; tentative D call: TRBD1 (5 bases). CDR3 length equals 11 residues. Trimming pared 5 bases from V and 10 bases from J, leaving 14 bases between. From germline, CDR1 is SQVTM and CDR2 ANQGSEA.

The chain combines TRBV6-5 with TRBJ2-3, with 8 positions matching TRBD1. Germline V gives CDR1 MNHEY, CDR2 SVGAGI. V shed 5 bases and J 10 bases; nucleotides not matched to a gene: 14. This CDR3 comprises 15 residues. The CDR3 region is CASSNHGQGTSAQYF. The DNA of the CDR3 is TGTGCCAGCAGTAACCATGGACAGGGTACTTCCGCGCAGTATTTT.

J is TRBJ1-6 and V is TRBV4-1; no firm D call. The CDR3 length is 15 residues. The V and J ends lost 2 bases and 7 bases respectively, with 12 bases between them. Germline-derived CDR1 and CDR2 are MGHRA and YSYEKL. Written as DNA, the CDR3 is TGCGCCAGCAGCCAATCAGTACCAGGCAATTCACCCCTCCACTTT. It is translated as CASSQSVPGNSPLHF.

V and J are TRBV19 and TRBJ2-1; TRBD1 matches 7 bases. CDR3 length: 14 amino acids. V was pared by 3 bases and J by 2 bases, with 1 base of the junction left unmatched. Germline V gene data show CDR1 as LNHDA and CDR2 as SQIVND (reference sequence). DNA of the CDR3: TGTGCCAGTAGTATGGGACAGACCTACAATGAGCAGTTCTTC. As protein: CASSMGQTYNEQFF.

This sequence joins TRBV18 and TRBJ2-7; 7 bases are shared with TRBD1. This CDR3 is built from 16 residues. CDR1 is KGHSH, CDR2 LQKENI, per germline. The J segment lost 7 bases and the V segment lost 0 bases, leaving 12 bases of the junction unmatched. CDR3 residues: CASSPPGTEGFREQYF. The DNA of the CDR3 is TGTGCCAGCTCACCACCAGGGACAGAGGGCTTTCGGGAGCAGTACTTC.

The chain joins TRBV19 to TRBJ1-1; 7 bases are shared with TRBD1. Germline V lookup: CDR1 LNHDA, CDR2 SQIVND (reference sequence). Unmatched junction bases numbered 6, after V lost 5 bases and J lost 6 bases. The CDR3 totals 13 residues. The CDR3 nucleotides are TGTGCCAGTAGTCGCATCCAGGGGGCTGAAGCTTTCTTT. It specifies CASSRIQGAEAFF.

This clone was seen only once. V and J are TRBV6-5 and TRBJ2-2; 7 bases are shared with TRBD1. This CDR3 spans 15 amino acids. The V gene's germline CDR1 is MNHEY and CDR2 SVGAGI. Unmatched junction bases numbered 8, after V lost 6 bases and J lost 4 bases. The CDR3 DNA sequence: TGTGCCAGCAGCCGTGCGACAGGGACCACCGGGGAGCTGTTTTTT. Amino acid sequence: CASSRATGTTGELFF.

The chain joins TRBV9 to TRBJ2-2; 10 bases align to TRBD1. The CDR3 is made up of 15 amino acids. Per germline, CDR1 SGDLS and CDR2 YYNGEE. Trimming took 4 bases from V and 5 from J; bases not matched to a gene: 5. The CDR3 region has the DNA TGTGCCAGCAGCCCCCGGGACAGGGGTACCGGGGAGCTGTTTTTT. Protein: CASSPRDRGTGELFF.

The V call is TRBV10-2, the J call TRBJ1-1, with D tentatively TRBD1 (5 bases). The V gene lost 4 bases and the J gene lost 3 bases, with 9 bases spanning the gap. The germline gives CDR1 WSHSY, CDR2 SAAADI. The CDR3 is 13 amino acids. CDR3: CASSGQRYTEAFF. CDR3 DNA: TGCGCCAGCAGTGGACAGAGATACACTGAAGCTTTCTTT.

V is TRBV4-1 and J is TRBJ2-1; 12 nucleotides agree with TRBD2. This CDR3 spans 21 amino acids. Trimming took 0 bases from V and 0 from J; bases not matched to a gene: 12. The V gene's germline CDR1 is MGHRA and CDR2 YSYEKL. DNA for the CDR3: TGCGCCAGCAGCCAAGATCCCCTGACTAGCGGGAGACCTCTCTCCTACAATGAGCAGTTCTTC. Translating gives CASSQDPLTSGRPLSYNEQFF.

The chain uses TRBV14 and TRBJ1-5; 9 nucleotides agree with TRBD1. The V and J ends lost 1 base and 1 base, in that order; junction bases with no gene match: 2. The CDR3 is made up of 16 amino acids. Germline V gives CDR1 SGHDN, CDR2 FVKESK. The CDR3 sequence is CASSQGGQGSNQPQHF. Here the CDR3 DNA reads TGTGCCAGCAGCCAAGGGGGACAGGGCAGCAATCAGCCCCAGCATTTT.

The rearrangement joins TRBV21-1 to TRBJ2-2; the table's TRBD2 call for D was not verified on the DNA. TRBV21-1 is listed as a pseudogene. The CDR3 length is 16 residues. The DNA for the CDR3 is TGTGCCAGCAGCTTGGGACTAGCGGGGACCACCGGGGAGCTGTTTTTT. It is translated as CASSLGLAGTTGELFF.

The table lists this clone with a count of one. The rearrangement uses TRBV9 and TRBJ1-5; D unresolved. The V end lost 0 bases, the J end lost 3 bases, and 4 bases lay between the germline ends. Germline loops: CDR1 SGDLS, CDR2 YYNGEE. The CDR3 totals 13 residues. CDR3: CASSVAINQPQHF. CDR3 coding DNA: TGTGCCAGCAGCGTAGCCATCAATCAGCCCCAGCATTTT.

This chain connects TRBV6-5 to TRBJ2-7, with D maybe TRBD2 (5 bases). The CDR3 spans 16 residues. Trimming removed 0 bases from V and 0 bases from J, with 12 bases in between. Germline values: CDR1 MNHEY, CDR2 SVGAGI. The CDR3 loop is CASSYSRSGGSYEQYF. The CDR3, as DNA: TGTGCCAGCAGTTACTCTAGGAGCGGTGGCTCCTACGAGCAGTACTTC.

In DNA, the CDR3 is TGTGCCATCAGTCAGACAACCATGAACACTGAAGCTTTCTTT. This encodes CAISQTTMNTEAFF. The chain carries TRBV10-3 and TRBJ1-1; D is uncertain. Per the germline V gene, CDR1 is ENHRY and CDR2 is SYGVKD. The CDR3 covers 14 residues. V was shortened by 5 bases and J by 0 bases, with 10 bases between the two germline ends.

The sample holds one count of this clone. The chain employs TRBV30 and TRBJ2-4; possible D gene TRBD2, 6 bases. In germline, CDR1 is GTSNPN, CDR2 SVGIG (reference sequence). The CDR3 length is 15 residues. V lost 2 bases, J lost 6 bases, and 17 bases lay in between. The CDR3 coding sequence is TGTGCCTGGAGTTCAAAGGAGGGAATGACAAACATTCAGTACTTC. Residues: CAWSSKEGMTNIQYF.

The chain employs TRBV7-3 and TRBJ2-1; 7 bases align to TRBD2. The CDR3 is made up of 15 amino acids. The germline gives CDR1 SGHTA, CDR2 FQGTGA. The J segment lost 4 bases and the V segment lost 2 bases, leaving 5 bases of the junction unmatched. The CDR3 sequence is CASSLHVGGYNEQFF. Here the CDR3 DNA reads TGTGCCAGCAGCTTACACGTCGGGGGGTACAATGAGCAGTTCTTC.

This chain connects TRBV6-2 or TRBV6-3 to TRBJ2-3; D is perhaps TRBD2 (6 bases). Germline V gene data show CDR1 as MNHEY and CDR2 as SVGEGT. The V and J ends lost 4 bases and 4 bases respectively, with 15 bases between them. CDR3 length equals 15 residues. The CDR3, as DNA: TGTGCCAGCAGTTCCGGGACTCATGGCGCAGATACGCAGTATTTT. Protein: CASSSGTHGADTQYF.

The chain links TRBV4-1 to TRBJ2-2; 8 bases agree with TRBD2. With 0 bases clipped from V and 6 bases from J, the junction kept 9 bases outside the gene matches. The CDR3 sequence is 17 residues long. Per germline, CDR1 MGHRA and CDR2 YSYEKL. The DNA of the CDR3 is TGCGCCAGCAGCCAAGATTGGACTAGCCGTAGGGCCGGGGAGCTGTTTTTT. It yields the protein CASSQDWTSRRAGELFF.

The chain couples TRBV2 to TRBJ2-7; 7 bases fit TRBD1. From germline, CDR1 is SNHLY and CDR2 FYNNEI. V shed 5 bases and J 6 bases; nucleotides not matched to a gene: 4. This CDR3 comprises 12 residues. The CDR3 region has the DNA TGTGCCAGCAGTTTCAACAGGGGCGAGCAGTACTTC. Its translation: CASSFNRGEQYF.

This clone was detected a few times. V is TRBV3-1 (or the pseudogene TRBV3-2) and J is TRBJ2-7, with 8 bases matching TRBD1. The V gene end was trimmed by 5 bases and the J gene end by 5 bases; junction bases not matched to a gene: 8. CDR3 length equals 14 residues. Germline CDR1 and CDR2: LGHDT and YNNKEL (reference sequence). CDR3 DNA sequence: TGTGCCAGCAGCTCCCGGACAGGGCGCCACGAGCAGTACTTC. Amino acid sequence: CASSSRTGRHEQYF.

V gene TRBV30 combines with J gene TRBJ2-7; D might be TRBD2 (5 bases). Deletions cut 4 bases from V and 4 bases from J, with 11 bases between. Germline loops: CDR1 GTSNPN, CDR2 SVGIG (reference sequence). This CDR3 comprises 12 residues. The DNA of the CDR3 is TGTGCCTGGATGACCAGAGGGTACGAGCAGTACTTC. Translating it yields CAWMTRGYEQYF.

With regard to this clone: This CDR3 is also generated by other DNA sequences in the sample. The rearrangement joins TRBV30 to TRBJ1-3; TRBD1 might be the D (5 bases). The V end was cut by 4 bases, the J end by 0 bases, with 10 bases between. Germline values: CDR1 GTSNPN, CDR2 SVGIG (reference sequence). CDR3 length equals 14 residues. The CDR3 region is CAWIRGSSGNTIYF. Written as DNA, the CDR3 is TGTGCCTGGATTAGGGGAAGCTCTGGAAACACCATATATTTT.

The chain carries TRBV7-8 and TRBJ2-4; D is unresolved. V lost 7 bases and J 3 bases, leaving 10 bases between the germline ends. The CDR3 is made up of 13 amino acids. The germline V gene has CDR1 SGHVS and CDR2 FQNEAQ. The CDR3, as DNA: TGTGCCAGCATGTCAGCAGGCAAAAACATTCAGTACTTC. It translates to CASMSAGKNIQYF.

J is TRBJ1-2 and V is TRBV2, with 9 bases that match TRBD1. The CDR3 has 13 amino acids. CDR1 and CDR2 from the germline V gene are SNHLY and FYNNEI. J gave up 5 bases and V 5 bases, and 3 bases lay outside the gene matches. CDR3 in amino acids: CASSFGQGYGYTF. For the CDR3, the DNA is TGTGCCAGCAGTTTCGGACAGGGGTATGGCTACACCTTC. Using reference TRBV2 and TRBJ1-2 for the parts outside the CDR3, the full variable domain is EPEVTQTPSHQVTQMGQEVILRCVPISNHLYFYWYRQILGQKVEFLVSFYNNEISEKSEIFDDQFSVERPDGSNFTLKIRSTKLEDSAMYFCASSFGQGYGYTFGSGTRLTVV.

This chain links TRBV4-2 with TRBJ2-5, with 8 bases lining up with TRBD1. Per the germline V gene, CDR1 is LGHNA and CDR2 is YNFKEQ. V shed 3 bases and J 5 bases; nucleotides not matched to a gene: 5. The CDR3 is 14 amino acids. The CDR3 DNA sequence: TGTGCCAGCAGCCAGCAGGGGGCGGAGGAGACCCAGTACTTC. It specifies CASSQQGAEETQYF.

The chain has TRBV3-1 (or the pseudogene TRBV3-2) and TRBJ1-2, with a possible D match to TRBD1 (6 bases). V was cut by 3 bases and J by 4 bases, with 18 bases left in between. CDR3 length equals 16 residues. Germline-derived CDR1 and CDR2 are LGHDT and YNNKEL (reference sequence). Here the CDR3 DNA reads TGTGCCAGCAGCCACCTCTTGGGGGCGCAGGGCTATGGCTACACCTTC. Translation gives CASSHLLGAQGYGYTF.

This chain connects TRBV23-1 to TRBJ2-7, with D unresolved. TRBV23-1 is an ORF; its function is uncertain. The CDR3 contains 14 residues. Trimming removed 3 bases from V and 3 bases from J, with 12 bases in between. In nucleotides, the CDR3 is TGCGCCAGCAGTCAGAGCCTCTTGTGCTACGAGCAGTACTTC. It yields the protein CASSQSLLCYEQYF.